A single sample is the source of the 4 T cell receptor beta chains below, sequenced in a study of regulatory T cells in long-lasting Graves disease. As to time point: newly diagnosed GD, antithyroid drugs for less than 3 months. Construction of the TCR library relied on RNA isolated from PBMCs. To make TCR beta libraries, researchers used iRepertoire HTBI primers and Arm-PCR of CDR3 regions. TCRdb used MiXCR to reprocess the multiplex PCR reads, holding one entry per CDR3 protein. The table shows around 420,000 distinct CDR3 sequences, with around a sixth occurring only once. The specimen was peripheral blood mononuclear cells (PBMCs), collected at new diagnosis, from a patient treated with antithyroid drugs. The receptors come from a female donor with Graves disease.

At least ten counts were recorded for this clonotype. The rearrangement links TRBV29-1 to TRBJ1-2; no clear D. Germline V gives CDR1 SQVTM, CDR2 ANQGSEA. The V end was cut by 4 bases, the J end by 0 bases, with 6 bases between. The CDR3 has 12 amino acids. The CDR3 reads CSVVRTNYGYTF. CDR3 coding DNA: TGCAGCGTTGTTCGGACTAACTATGGCTACACCTTC. Complete variable domain (other parts from reference TRBV29-1 and TRBJ1-2): SAVISQKPSRDICQRGTSLTIQCQVDSQVTMMFWYRQQPGQSLTLIATANQGSEATYESGFVIDKFPISRPNLTFSTLTVSNMSPEDSSIYLCSVVRTNYGYTFGSGTRLTVV.

This clonotype was detected ten times or more. CDR3 in amino acids: CASSQQGDGTEAFF. For the CDR3, the DNA is TGTGCCAGCAGTCAACAGGGGGATGGCACTGAAGCTTTCTTT. The chain couples TRBV12-3 or TRBV12-4 to TRBJ1-1; TRBD1 matches 8 bases. This CDR3 is 14 amino acids long. The trim removed 5 bases at V and 4 bases at J, leaving 6 bases unmatched.

The V gene is TRBV27, the J gene TRBJ1-2, with a possible D match to TRBD1 (5 bases). There are 14 residues in the CDR3. Looked up from germline, CDR1 is MNHEY and CDR2 is SMNVEV (reference sequence). V lost 6 bases to trimming and J lost 5 bases, with 16 bases between them. The CDR3: CASSLGGRRYGYTF. DNA for the CDR3: TGTGCCAGCAGCCTGGGGGGTCGCCGTTATGGCTACACCTTC.

At least ten counts were recorded for this clonotype. The chain is built from TRBV4-1 and TRBJ1-5, with D possibly being TRBD1 (5 bases). V lost 2 bases, J lost 5 bases, and 10 bases lay in between. This CDR3 contains 14 residues. Germline CDR1 is MGHRA and CDR2 is YSYEKL. The DNA of the CDR3 is TGCGCCAGCAGCCAAAGGGAGGGGTATCAGCCCCAGCATTTT. It specifies CASSQREGYQPQHF.